This T cell receptor beta chain is drawn from a study of CXCR3-negative and CXCR3-positive naive CD8 T cells. Researchers prepared the TRB cDNA libraries using 5' RACE with UMI labels. TCRdb reprocessed the 5' RACE reads; each CDR3 protein has one entry and no DNA is given. The table lists some 49,000 distinct CDR3 sequences. The germline V gene has CDR1 SGHVS and CDR2 FNYEAQ. CDR3 length: 15 amino acids. The sample comprised naive CXCR3- CD8+ T cells from blood. The subset: CD45RO-CCR7+CD27+CD95- naive CD8+ T cells lacking CXCR3 (TNR3-). The sequence was collected from a human donor in good health. Some clones in this sample may be carry-over from other donors' samples. This chain joins TRBV7-6 and TRBJ2-1. CDR3 sequence: CASSLETGTYNEQFF.